The T cell receptor (beta chain) described here comes from a study of control samples from healthy donors and cancer patients. Assay used: immunoSEQ multiplex PCR; TCRdb lists only in-frame clones, some missing. The sample includes 110,000 or so clones, 83% seen only once; the top ten take 13%. Trimming removed 1 base from V and 4 bases from J; junction bases left unmatched: 7. Germline V gives CDR1 LGHDT, CDR2 YNNKEL (reference sequence). CDR3 length equals 16 residues. V gene TRBV3-1 (or the pseudogene TRBV3-2) combines with J gene TRBJ2-7; 10 nucleotides line up with TRBD2. The TCR was taken from a woman between 50 and 59 years old in good health. The sample comprised blood. The CDR3 spells CASSQGPTSGWYEQYF. Written as DNA, the CDR3 is TGTGCCAGCAGCCAAGGACCGACTAGCGGGTGGTACGAGCAGTACTTC.